This TCR beta chain was identified in a study of T-cell reconstitution after alpha-beta-depleted transplantation in children. Many counts were recorded for this clonotype. Germline V gene lookup returns CDR1 SGDLS and CDR2 YYNGEE. The CDR3 spans 14 residues. With 4 bases removed from V and 1 base from J, the gap between germline ends came to 12 bases. Construction of the TCRbeta library involved unique molecular identifiers. TCRdb recomputed calls from the PCR reads with MiXCR, one row per CDR3 protein. The repertoire holds roughly 89,000 distinct CDR3 sequences, with 12% as singletons. The chain has TRBV9 and TRBJ2-7; D might be TRBD2 (6 bases). The sample consisted of PBMCs from the stem cell graft donor, taken from the stem cell graft. This sequence was found in a human donor who donated a stem cell graft to a child with inherited bone marrow failure. CDR3 loop: CASSYGGDSYEQYF. DNA for the CDR3: TGTGCCAGCAGCTATGGCGGGGATTCCTACGAGCAGTACTTC. The whole variable domain, filled in from reference TRBV9 and TRBJ2-7, reads DSGVTQTPKHLITATGQRVTLRCSPRSGDLSVYWYQQSLDQGLQFLIQYYNGEERAKGNILERFSAQQFPDLHSELNLSSLELGDSALYFCASSYGGDSYEQYFGPGTRLTVT.